The sequence of this T cell receptor (beta chain) was determined in a study of graft-versus-host responses after intestinal transplantation. About the study: Recipients had multivisceral, liver-intestinal, or isolated intestinal transplants. Following induction with anti-thymocyte globulin, all recipients were given tacrolimus and steroids for two to three years.

To note about this clone: What it binds is not known.

The CDR3 sequence is 16 residues long. Per the germline V gene, CDR1 is SGDLS and CDR2 is YYNGEE. V dropped 3 bases and J dropped 4 bases, with 16 bases sitting between them. Sequencing used immunoSEQ multiplex PCR; TCRdb keeps in-frame clones, though not all of them. The data contain roughly 69,000 clones, approximately 92% of them singletons. Another site or the posterior iliac crest supplied the bone marrow collected after transplant. Broader study findings: GvH clones occurred in recipient marrow; some first appeared in ileum or blood.

Sequenced here: bone marrow, sampled roughly 780 days after intestinal transplantation. The rearrangement links TRBV9 to TRBJ2-2; D not certain. The receptor was isolated from a human patient who received an intestinal transplant, so some T cells may come from the graft donor. The CDR3 sequence: CASSEWEWSVTGELFF. CDR3 nucleotides: TGTGCCAGCAGCGAATGGGAATGGTCTGTCACCGGGGAGCTGTTTTTT.